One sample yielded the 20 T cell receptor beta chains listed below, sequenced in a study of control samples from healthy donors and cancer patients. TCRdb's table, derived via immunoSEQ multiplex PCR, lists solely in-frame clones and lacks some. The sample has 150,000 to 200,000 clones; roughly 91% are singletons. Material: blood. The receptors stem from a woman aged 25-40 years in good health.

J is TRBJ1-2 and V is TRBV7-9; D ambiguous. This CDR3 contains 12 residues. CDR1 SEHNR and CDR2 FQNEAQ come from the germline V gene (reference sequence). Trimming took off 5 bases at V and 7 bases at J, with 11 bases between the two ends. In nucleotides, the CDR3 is TGTGCCAGCAGCCCACAGAGCGGTGGCTACACCTTC. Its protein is CASSPQSGGYTF.

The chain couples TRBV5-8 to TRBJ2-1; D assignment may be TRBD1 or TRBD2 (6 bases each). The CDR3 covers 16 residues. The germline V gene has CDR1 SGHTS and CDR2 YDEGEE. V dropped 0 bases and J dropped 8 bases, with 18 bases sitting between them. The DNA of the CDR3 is TGTGCCAGCAGCTTGGCCCGGGGGCGGAGGGGGGATGAGCAGTTCTTC. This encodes CASSLARGRRGDEQFF.

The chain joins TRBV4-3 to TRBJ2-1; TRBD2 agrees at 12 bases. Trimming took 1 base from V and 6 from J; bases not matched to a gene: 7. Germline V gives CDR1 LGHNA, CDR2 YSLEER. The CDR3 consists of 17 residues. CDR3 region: CASSQGLAGGYGNEQFF. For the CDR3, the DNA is TGCGCCAGCAGCCAAGGTCTAGCGGGAGGGTATGGCAATGAGCAGTTCTTC.

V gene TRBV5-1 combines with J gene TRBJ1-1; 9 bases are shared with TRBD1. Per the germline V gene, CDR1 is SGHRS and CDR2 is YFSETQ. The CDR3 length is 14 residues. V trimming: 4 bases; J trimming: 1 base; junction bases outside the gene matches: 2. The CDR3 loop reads CASSPDRGNTEAFF. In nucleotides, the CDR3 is TGCGCCAGCAGCCCGGACAGGGGGAACACTGAAGCTTTCTTT.

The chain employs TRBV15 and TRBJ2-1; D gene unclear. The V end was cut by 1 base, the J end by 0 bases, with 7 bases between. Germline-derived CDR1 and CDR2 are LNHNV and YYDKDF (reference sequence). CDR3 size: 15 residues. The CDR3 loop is CATSRVGGSYNEQFF. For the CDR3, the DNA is TGTGCCACCAGCAGAGTGGGCGGCTCCTACAATGAGCAGTTCTTC. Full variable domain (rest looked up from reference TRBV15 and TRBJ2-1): DAMVIQNPRYQVTQFGKPVTLSCSQTLNHNVMYWYQQKSSQAPKLLFHYYDKDFNNEADTPDNFQSRRPNTSFCFLDIRSPGLGDTAMYLCATSRVGGSYNEQFFGPGTRLTVL.

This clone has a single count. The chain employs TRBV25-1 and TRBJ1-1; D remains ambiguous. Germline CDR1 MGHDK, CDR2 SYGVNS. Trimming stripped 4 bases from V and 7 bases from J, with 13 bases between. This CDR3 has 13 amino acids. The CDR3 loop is CASSGPAAFEAFF. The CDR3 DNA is TGTGCCAGCAGTGGACCAGCCGCCTTTGAAGCTTTCTTT.

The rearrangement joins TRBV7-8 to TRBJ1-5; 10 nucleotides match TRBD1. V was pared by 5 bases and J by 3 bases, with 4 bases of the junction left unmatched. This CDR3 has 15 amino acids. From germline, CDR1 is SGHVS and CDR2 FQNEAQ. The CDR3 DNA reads TGTGCCAGCAGCCGGGACAGGGGAAACAATCAGCCCCAGCATTTT. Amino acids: CASSRDRGNNQPQHF.

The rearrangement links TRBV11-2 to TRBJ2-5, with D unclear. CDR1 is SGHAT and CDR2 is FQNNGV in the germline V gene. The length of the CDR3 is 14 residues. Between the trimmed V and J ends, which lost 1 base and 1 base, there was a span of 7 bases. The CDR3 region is CASSLGPIQETQYF. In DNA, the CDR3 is TGTGCCAGCAGCTTAGGGCCGATCCAAGAGACCCAGTACTTC.

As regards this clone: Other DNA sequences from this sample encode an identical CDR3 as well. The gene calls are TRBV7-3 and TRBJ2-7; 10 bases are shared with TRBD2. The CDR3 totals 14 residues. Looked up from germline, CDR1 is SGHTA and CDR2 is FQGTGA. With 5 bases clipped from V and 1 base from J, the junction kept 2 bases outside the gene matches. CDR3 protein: CASSPTSGSYEQYF. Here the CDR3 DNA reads TGTGCCAGCAGCCCGACTAGCGGGTCCTACGAGCAGTACTTC.

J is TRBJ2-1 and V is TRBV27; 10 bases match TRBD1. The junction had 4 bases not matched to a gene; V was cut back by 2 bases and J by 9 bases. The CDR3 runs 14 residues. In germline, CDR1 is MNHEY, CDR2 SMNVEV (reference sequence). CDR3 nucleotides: TGTGCCAGCAGTTTAGACAGGGGGCCGGGTGAGCAGTTCTTC. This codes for CASSLDRGPGEQFF.

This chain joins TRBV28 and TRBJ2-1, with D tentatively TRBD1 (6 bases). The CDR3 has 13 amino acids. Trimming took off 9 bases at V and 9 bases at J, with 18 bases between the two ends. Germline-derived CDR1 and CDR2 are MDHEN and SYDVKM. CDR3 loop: CASARGWRSEQFF. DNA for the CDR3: TGTGCCAGTGCCAGGGGTTGGCGTAGTGAGCAGTTCTTC. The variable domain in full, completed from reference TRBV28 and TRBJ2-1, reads DVKVTQSSRYLVKRTGEKVFLECVQDMDHENMFWYRQDPGLGLRLIYFSYDVKMKEKGDIPEGYSVSREKKERFSLILESASTNQTSMYLCASARGWRSEQFFGPGTRLTVL.

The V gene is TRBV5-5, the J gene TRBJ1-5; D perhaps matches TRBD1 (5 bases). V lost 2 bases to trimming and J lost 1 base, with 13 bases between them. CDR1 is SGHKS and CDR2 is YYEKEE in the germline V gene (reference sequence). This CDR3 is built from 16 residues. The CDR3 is CASSFSPGGSNQPQHF. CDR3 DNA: TGTGCCAGCAGCTTCTCTCCGGGGGGGAGCAATCAGCCCCAGCATTTT. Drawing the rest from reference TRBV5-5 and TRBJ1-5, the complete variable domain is DAGVTQSPTHLIKTRGQQVTLRCSPISGHKSVSWYQQVLGQGPQFIFQYYEKEERGRGNFPDRFSARQFPNYSSELNVNALLLGDSALYLCASSFSPGGSNQPQHFGDGTRLSIL.

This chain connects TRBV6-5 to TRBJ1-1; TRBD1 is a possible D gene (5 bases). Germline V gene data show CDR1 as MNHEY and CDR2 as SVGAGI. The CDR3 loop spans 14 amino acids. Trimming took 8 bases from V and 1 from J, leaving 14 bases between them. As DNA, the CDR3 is TGTGCCAGCGGGGGTAGGGGTGGGAACACTGAAGCTTTCTTT. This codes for CASGGRGGNTEAFF.

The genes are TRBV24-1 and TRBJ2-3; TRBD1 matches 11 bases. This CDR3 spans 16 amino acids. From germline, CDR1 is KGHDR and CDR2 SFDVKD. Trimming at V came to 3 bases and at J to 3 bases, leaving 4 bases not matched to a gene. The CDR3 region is CATSDLRDRGTDTQYF. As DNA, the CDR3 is TGTGCCACCAGTGATCTCCGGGACAGGGGGACAGATACGCAGTATTTT.

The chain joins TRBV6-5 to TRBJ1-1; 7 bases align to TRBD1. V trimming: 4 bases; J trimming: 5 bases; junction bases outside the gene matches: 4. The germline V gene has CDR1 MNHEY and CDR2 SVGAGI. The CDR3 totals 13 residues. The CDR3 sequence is CASSSFRGTEAFF. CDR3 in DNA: TGTGCCAGCAGTTCTTTCAGGGGGACTGAAGCTTTCTTT.

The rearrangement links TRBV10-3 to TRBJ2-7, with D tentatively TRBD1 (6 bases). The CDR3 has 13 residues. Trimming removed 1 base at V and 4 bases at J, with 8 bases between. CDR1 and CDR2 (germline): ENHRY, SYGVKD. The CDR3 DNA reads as TGTGCCATCAGTGAGTTAACAGGGTACGAGCAGTACTTC. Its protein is CAISELTGYEQYF.

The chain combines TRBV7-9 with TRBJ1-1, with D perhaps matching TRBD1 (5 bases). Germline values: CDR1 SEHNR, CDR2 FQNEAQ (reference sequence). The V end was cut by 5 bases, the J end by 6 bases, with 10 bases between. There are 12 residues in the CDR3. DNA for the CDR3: TGTGCCAGCAGCCCCAGACAGTCTGAAGCTTTCTTT. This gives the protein CASSPRQSEAFF.

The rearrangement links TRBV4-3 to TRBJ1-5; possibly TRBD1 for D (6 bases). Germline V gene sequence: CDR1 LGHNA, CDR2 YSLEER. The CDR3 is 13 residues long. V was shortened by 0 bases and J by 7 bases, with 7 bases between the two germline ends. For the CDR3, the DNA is TGCGCCAGCAGCCAAGACAGGGGCCAGCCCCAGCATTTT. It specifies CASSQDRGQPQHF.

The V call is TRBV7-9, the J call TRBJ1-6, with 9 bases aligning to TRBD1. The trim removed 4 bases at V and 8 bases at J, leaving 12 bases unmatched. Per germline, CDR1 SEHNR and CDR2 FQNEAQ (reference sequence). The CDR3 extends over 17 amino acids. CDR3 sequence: CASSSRDRAKGDSPLHF. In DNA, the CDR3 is TGTGCCAGCAGCTCCCGGGACAGGGCGAAGGGTGATTCACCCCTCCACTTT.

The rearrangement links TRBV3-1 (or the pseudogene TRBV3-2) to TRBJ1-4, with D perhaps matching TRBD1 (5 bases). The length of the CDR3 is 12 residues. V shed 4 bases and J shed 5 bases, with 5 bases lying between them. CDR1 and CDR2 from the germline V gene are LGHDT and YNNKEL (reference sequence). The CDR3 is CASSRGNEKLFF. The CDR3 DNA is TGTGCCAGCAGCCGGGGGAATGAAAAACTGTTTTTT.